In this sample, the clone carrying this T cell receptor (beta chain) turned up many times. With 3 bases removed from V and 0 bases from J, the gap between germline ends came to 18 bases. The CDR3 consists of 17 residues. Per the germline V gene, CDR1 is SNHLY and CDR2 is FYNNEI. This entry comes from a study of Graves' ophthalmopathy and Graves' hyperthyroidism. Study-wide context: Researchers classed hyperthyroidism as stable given no ophthalmopathy within 18 months of follow-up.

Beta-chain TCR CDR3 regions were amplified from RNA transcripts. First-round RT-PCR with HTBI primers preceded a second-round multiplex PCR. TCRdb re-analysed the multiplex PCR reads in MiXCR, keeping a single row per CDR3 protein. The data contain 900,000 to 1,200,000 distinct CDR3 sequences, about 40% of them singletons. The chain carries TRBV2 and TRBJ2-7, with D possibly TRBD1 on 5 matching bases. The specimen was peripheral blood or thyroid tissue (not recorded which). The clonotype was recovered from an adult man with Graves' hyperthyroidism. As DNA, the CDR3 is TGTGCCAGCAGTGATACGCCTTGGCAGGGAAGCTCCTACGAGCAGTACTTC. This codes for CASSDTPWQGSSYEQYF.